This T cell receptor beta chain was identified during a study of shared clonotypes between healthy human individuals. About the study: Three plates each covered CD4 naive and memory; CD8 naive two, CD8 memory one.

Assay: immunoSEQ multiplex PCR; the TCRdb copy retains only in-frame clones and omits some. The repertoire consists of about 550,000 clones, with 95% occurring once and the leading ten covering approximately 0.1%. Naive-designated CD8 cells lacked CD45RO, were positively enriched for CCR7, and omitted terminally differentiated effector memory CD45RA+ cells. Germline V gene data show CDR1 as MNHEY and CDR2 as SMNVEV (reference sequence). The CDR3 extends over 14 amino acids. V lost 5 bases, J lost 1 base, and 3 bases stayed unmatched. This TCR derives from a woman aged 30 to 39 in good health. The chain joins TRBV27 to TRBJ2-7, with 9 positions matching TRBD1. Sequencing was done on a sample of naive CD8+ T cells sorted from blood. For the CDR3, the DNA is TGTGCCAGCAGTCTACAGGGGGCATCCTACGAGCAGTACTTC. It specifies CASSLQGASYEQYF.